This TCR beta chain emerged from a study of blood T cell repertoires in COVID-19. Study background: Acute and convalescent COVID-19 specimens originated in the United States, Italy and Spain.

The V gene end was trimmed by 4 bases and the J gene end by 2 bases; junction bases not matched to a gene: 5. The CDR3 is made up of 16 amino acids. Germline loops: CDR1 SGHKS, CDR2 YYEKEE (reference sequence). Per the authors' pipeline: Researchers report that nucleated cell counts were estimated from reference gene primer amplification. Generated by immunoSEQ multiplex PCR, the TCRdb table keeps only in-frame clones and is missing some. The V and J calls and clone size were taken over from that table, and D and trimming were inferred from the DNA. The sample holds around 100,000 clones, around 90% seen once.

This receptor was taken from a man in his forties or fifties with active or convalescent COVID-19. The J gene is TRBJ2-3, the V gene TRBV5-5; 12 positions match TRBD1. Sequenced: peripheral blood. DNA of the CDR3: TGTGCCAGCAGCACTGGGACAGGGGGCAACACAGATACGCAGTATTTT. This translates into CASSTGTGGNTDTQYF. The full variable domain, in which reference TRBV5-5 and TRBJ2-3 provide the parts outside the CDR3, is DAGVTQSPTHLIKTRGQQVTLRCSPISGHKSVSWYQQVLGQGPQFIFQYYEKEERGRGNFPDRFSARQFPNYSSELNVNALLLGDSALYLCASSTGTGGNTDTQYFGPGTRLTVL.